The 16 T cell receptor beta chains reported below all come from one sample, sequenced in a study of cytomegalovirus exposure and HLA in healthy donors. This PCR relied on a set of 60 Vbeta primers and 13 Jbeta primers. Assay used: immunoSEQ multiplex PCR; TCRdb lists only in-frame clones, some missing. The table records 200,000 or so clones, about three quarters of them present only once. Sequenced material: PBMCs. The receptor source for this set is a woman aged 30 to 39 in good health and CMV-seropositive.

This clone appeared a few times. The V gene is TRBV10-3, the J gene TRBJ2-7, with 7 bases fitting TRBD1. The J segment lost 3 bases and the V segment lost 5 bases, leaving 4 bases of the junction unmatched. The CDR3 has 13 amino acids. Germline values: CDR1 ENHRY, CDR2 SYGVKD. The CDR3 reads CAISRDSNYEQYF. CDR3 in DNA: TGTGCCATCAGTAGGGACAGCAACTACGAGCAGTACTTC.

The V and J genes are TRBV7-2 and TRBJ2-7; TRBD2 aligns across 9 bases. This CDR3 has 15 residues. CDR1 and CDR2 (germline): SGHTA, FQGNSA. V lost 6 bases, J lost 0 bases, and 6 bases stayed unmatched. The CDR3 protein is CASSLRTSDSYEQYF. As DNA, the CDR3 is TGTGCCAGCAGTTTACGGACTAGCGACTCCTACGAGCAGTACTTC. The whole variable domain, filled in from reference TRBV7-2 and TRBJ2-7, reads GAGVSQSPSNKVTEKGKDVELRCDPISGHTALYWYRQSLGQGLEFLIYFQGNSAPDKSGLPSDRFSAERTGGSVSTLTIQRTQQEDSAVYLCASSLRTSDSYEQYFGPGTRLTVT.

J is TRBJ2-7 and V is TRBV5-1; 9 nucleotides line up with TRBD2. The CDR3 sequence is 14 residues long. After removal of 3 bases from V and 2 bases from J, the junction contained 3 bases not matched to a gene. CDR1 and CDR2 from the germline V gene are SGHRS and YFSETQ. The CDR3 DNA follows: TGCGCCAGCAGCTCGACTAGCGGTGCCTACGAGCAGTACTTC. Its protein product is CASSSTSGAYEQYF.

On this clone: Other DNA sequences from this sample encode an identical CDR3 as well. The V call is TRBV7-3, the J call TRBJ2-5; 9 nucleotides agree with TRBD1. Germline V CDR1 and CDR2: SGHTA, FQGTGA. CDR3 length equals 13 residues. V shed 4 bases, J shed 5 bases, and the junction held 2 bases outside the gene matches. The CDR3, as DNA: TGTGCCAGCAGCTCGGGACAGGGTGAGACCCAGTACTTC. Protein product: CASSSGQGETQYF. The complete variable domain, with remaining parts taken from reference TRBV7-3 and TRBJ2-5, reads GAGVSQTPSNKVTEKGKYVELRCDPISGHTALYWYRQSLGQGPEFLIYFQGTGAADDSGLPNDRFFAVRPEGSVSTLKIQRTERGDSAVYLCASSSGQGETQYFGPGTRLLVL.

This clone was counted a few times. The chain uses TRBV15 and TRBJ1-5, with 7 nucleotides matching TRBD1. Germline V gene sequence: CDR1 LNHNV, CDR2 YYDKDF (reference sequence). The V and J ends lost 5 bases and 4 bases, in that order; junction bases with no gene match: 8. There are 15 residues in the CDR3. Here the CDR3 reads CATSLQYRGNQPQHF. In nucleotides, the CDR3 is TGTGCCACCAGCCTACAATACAGGGGAAATCAGCCCCAGCATTTT.

This sequence joins TRBV9 and TRBJ1-2; D is uncertain. Germline CDR1 reads SGDLS; CDR2 reads YYNGEE. CDR3 size: 14 residues. V was clipped by 4 bases and J by 0 bases, with 10 bases between them. The CDR3: CASSPQPANYGYTF. In DNA form, the CDR3 reads TGTGCCAGCAGCCCCCAACCAGCTAACTATGGCTACACCTTC.

The V gene is TRBV5-5, the J gene TRBJ2-2, with 12 bases fitting TRBD2. The CDR3 is 18 residues long. Germline CDR1 is SGHKS and CDR2 is YYEKEE (reference sequence). V trimming: 4 bases; J trimming: 0 bases; junction bases outside the gene matches: 7. The CDR3 sequence is CASSVPGLAGANTGELFF. CDR3 bases: TGTGCCAGCAGCGTTCCGGGACTAGCGGGCGCGAACACCGGGGAGCTGTTTTTT. Supplemented by reference TRBV5-5 and TRBJ2-2, the full variable domain reads DAGVTQSPTHLIKTRGQQVTLRCSPISGHKSVSWYQQVLGQGPQFIFQYYEKEERGRGNFPDRFSARQFPNYSSELNVNALLLGDSALYLCASSVPGLAGANTGELFFGEGSRLTVL.

V is TRBV7-2 and J is TRBJ2-7; D is undetermined. CDR3 size: 11 residues. Germline assignment: CDR1 SGHTA and CDR2 FQGNSA. Between the trimmed V and J ends, which lost 5 bases and 4 bases, there was a span of 6 bases. The CDR3 sequence: CASSQQYEQYF. For the CDR3, the DNA is TGTGCCAGCAGCCAACAGTACGAGCAGTACTTC.

The chain combines TRBV18 with TRBJ2-1; D is undetermined. The CDR3 length is 15 residues. CDR1 is KGHSH, CDR2 LQKENI, per germline. Trimming removed 3 bases at V and 3 bases at J, with 12 bases between. The CDR3: CASSPLSTDYNEQFF. In nucleotides, the CDR3 is TGTGCCAGCTCACCCTTGTCCACAGACTACAATGAGCAGTTCTTC.

The chain uses TRBV27 and TRBJ1-2; D is possibly TRBD1 (6 bases). Per the germline V gene, CDR1 is MNHEY and CDR2 is SMNVEV (reference sequence). The CDR3 extends over 17 amino acids. The germline V and J ends were trimmed by 5 bases and 2 bases, with 21 bases remaining between them. For the CDR3, the DNA is TGTGCCAGCAGTCCCAGCTGGGGGCCCAACACCAACTATGGCTACACCTTC. Translation gives CASSPSWGPNTNYGYTF.

V gene TRBV19 combines with J gene TRBJ1-5; 8 bases align to TRBD1. V was pared by 5 bases and J by 7 bases, with 7 bases of the junction left unmatched. Looked up from germline, CDR1 is LNHDA and CDR2 is SQIVND (reference sequence). The CDR3 runs to 14 residues. Written as DNA, the CDR3 is TGTGCCAGTAGTGGGCAGGGGGCTGGGCAGCCCCAGCATTTT. It yields the protein CASSGQGAGQPQHF.

The chain recombines TRBV4-3 with TRBJ1-5, with 7 bases matching TRBD1. The CDR3 loop spans 14 amino acids. V shed 4 bases and J 1 base; nucleotides not matched to a gene: 1. Per germline, CDR1 LGHNA and CDR2 YSLEER. CDR3 in amino acids: CASSPGGSNQPQHF. The CDR3 DNA reads TGCGCCAGCAGCCCAGGGGGGAGCAATCAGCCCCAGCATTTT.

This chain links TRBV7-9 with TRBJ2-1, with 8 bases that match TRBD2. The CDR3 loop spans 14 amino acids. V shed 8 bases and J 9 bases; nucleotides not matched to a gene: 12. Germline V lookup: CDR1 SEHNR, CDR2 FQNEAQ (reference sequence). The CDR3 protein is CASSSAAGGGEQFF. The CDR3 nucleotides are TGTGCCAGCTCCTCGGCCGCGGGAGGTGGTGAGCAGTTCTTC.

The chain links TRBV6-6 to TRBJ2-2; D gene unclear. Looked up from germline, CDR1 is MNHNY and CDR2 is SVGAGI (reference sequence). V was pared by 5 bases and J by 6 bases, with 16 bases between. CDR3 length: 15 residues. This CDR3 is CASSHGAPRAGELFF. The CDR3 nucleotides read TGTGCCAGCAGTCACGGTGCACCTCGGGCCGGGGAGCTGTTTTTT.

The V and J genes are TRBV28 and TRBJ2-3, with TRBD2 matching over 7 bases. V lost 5 bases and J lost 1; bases outside the gene matches: 6. The CDR3 totals 15 residues. The V gene's germline CDR1 is MDHEN and CDR2 SYDVKM. CDR3 sequence reads: CASSRGGARTDTQYF. In DNA, the CDR3 is TGTGCCAGCAGTCGGGGAGGGGCCCGCACAGATACGCAGTATTTT.

The rearrangement joins TRBV7-2 to TRBJ1-4; D is undetermined. The V gene's germline CDR1 is SGHTA and CDR2 FQGNSA. The CDR3 covers 14 residues. Trimming shortened V by 4 bases and J by 4 bases, and 10 bases separated the two germline ends. Written as DNA, the CDR3 is TGTGCCAGCAGCTCACTCCGGGGTAATGAAAAACTGTTTTTT. Its translation: CASSSLRGNEKLFF. Full variable domain (remainder filled in from reference TRBV7-2 and TRBJ1-4): GAGVSQSPSNKVTEKGKDVELRCDPISGHTALYWYRQSLGQGLEFLIYFQGNSAPDKSGLPSDRFSAERTGGSVSTLTIQRTQQEDSAVYLCASSSLRGNEKLFFGSGTQLSVL.